This TCR beta chain came from a study of control samples from healthy donors and cancer patients. This CDR3 is built from 13 residues. Germline V lookup: CDR1 SGHTA, CDR2 FQGNSA. V dropped 1 base and J dropped 4 bases, with 7 bases sitting between them. TCRdb's copy holds only in-frame clones and misses some; the assay was immunoSEQ multiplex PCR. The sample contains 120,000 to 150,000 clones, about 89% of which appear only once. The sequenced sample consisted of blood. The chain has TRBV7-2 and TRBJ1-2; D uncertain. This receptor was identified in a man between 18 and 29 years old in good health. The CDR3 nucleotides are TGTGCCAGCAGCTTAGAGGTACCCTATGGCTACACCTTC. Its translation is CASSLEVPYGYTF.